This TCR beta chain is drawn from a study of patients and donors after allogeneic stem cell transplantation. The CDR3 runs to 13 residues. The V gene end was trimmed by 7 bases and the J gene end by 6 bases; junction bases not matched to a gene: 3. Germline CDR1 and CDR2: MNHNY and SVGAGI (reference sequence). TCRdb reprocessed the RT-PCR reads with MiXCR, giving one entry per CDR3 protein. The sample shows under 35,000 distinct CDR3 sequences, 37% of them seen only once. The sample comprised blood, either unsorted or a sorted T cell fraction (not recorded which). The TCR was taken from a human donor who was either an allogeneic HSCT recipient or a stem cell or donor lymphocyte infusion donor (not recorded which). It is not recorded whose cells these are; they may come from a transplant donor. The chain joins TRBV6-6 to TRBJ1-4, with 9 bases aligning to TRBD1. The CDR3 here is CASTGQGHEKLFF. Written as DNA, the CDR3 is TGTGCCAGCACGGGACAGGGACATGAAAAACTGTTTTTT.